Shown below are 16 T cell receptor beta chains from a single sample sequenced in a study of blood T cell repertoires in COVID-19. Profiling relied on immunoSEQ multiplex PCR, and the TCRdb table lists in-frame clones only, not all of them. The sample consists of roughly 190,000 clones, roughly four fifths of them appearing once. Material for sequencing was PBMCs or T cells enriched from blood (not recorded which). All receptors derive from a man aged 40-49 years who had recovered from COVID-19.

DNA for the CDR3: TGTGCCACCAGTGGCGTAGCGGGGAAACTATGCTACACCTTC. Its protein is CATSGVAGKLCYTF. The chain employs TRBV24-1 and TRBJ1-2; unclear D gene. The V gene lost 5 bases and the J gene lost 9 bases, with 18 bases spanning the gap. CDR3 size: 14 residues. The germline gives CDR1 KGHDR, CDR2 SFDVKD.

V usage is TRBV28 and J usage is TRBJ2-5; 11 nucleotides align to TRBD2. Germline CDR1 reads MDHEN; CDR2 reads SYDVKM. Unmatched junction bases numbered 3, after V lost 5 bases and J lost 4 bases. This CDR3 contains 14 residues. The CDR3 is CASSVAGGPETQYF. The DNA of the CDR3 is TGTGCCAGCAGTGTAGCGGGAGGGCCAGAGACCCAGTACTTC.

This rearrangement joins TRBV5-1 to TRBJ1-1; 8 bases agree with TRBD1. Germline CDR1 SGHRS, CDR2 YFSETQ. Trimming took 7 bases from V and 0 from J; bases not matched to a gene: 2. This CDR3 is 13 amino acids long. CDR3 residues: CASGQGVNTEAFF. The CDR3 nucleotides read TGCGCCAGCGGACAGGGAGTGAACACTGAAGCTTTCTTT. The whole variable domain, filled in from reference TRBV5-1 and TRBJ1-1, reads KAGVTQTPRYLIKTRGQQVTLSCSPISGHRSVSWYQQTPGQGLQFLFEYFSETQRNKGNFPGRFSGRQFSNSRSEMNVSTLELGDSALYLCASGQGVNTEAFFGQGTRLTVV.

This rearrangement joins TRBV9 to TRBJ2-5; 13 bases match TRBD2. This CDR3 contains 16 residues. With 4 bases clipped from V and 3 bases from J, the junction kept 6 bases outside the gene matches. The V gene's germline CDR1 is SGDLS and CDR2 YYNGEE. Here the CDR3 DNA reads TGTGCCAGCAGCCCCGGACTAGCGGGAGCCGAAGAGACCCAGTACTTC. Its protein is CASSPGLAGAEETQYF.

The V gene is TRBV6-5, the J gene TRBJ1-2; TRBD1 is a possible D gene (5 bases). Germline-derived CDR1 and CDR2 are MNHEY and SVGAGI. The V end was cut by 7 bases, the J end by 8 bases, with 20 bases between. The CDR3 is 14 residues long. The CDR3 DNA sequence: TGTGCCAGCACCCCGCGGGGCGGTCGTTGGGGCTACACCTTC. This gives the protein CASTPRGGRWGYTF.

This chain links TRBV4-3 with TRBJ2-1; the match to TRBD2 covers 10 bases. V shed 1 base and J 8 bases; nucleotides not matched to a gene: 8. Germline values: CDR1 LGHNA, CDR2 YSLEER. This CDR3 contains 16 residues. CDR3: CASSQGRPSGSDEQFF. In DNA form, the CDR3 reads TGCGCCAGCAGCCAAGGAAGGCCTAGCGGGAGCGATGAGCAGTTCTTC.

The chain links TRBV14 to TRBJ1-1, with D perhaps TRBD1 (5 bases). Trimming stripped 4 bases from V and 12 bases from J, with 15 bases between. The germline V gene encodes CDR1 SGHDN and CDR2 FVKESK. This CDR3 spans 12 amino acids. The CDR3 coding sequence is TGTGCCAGCAGCCCCCAGTTGGGGCTCCCTTTCTTT. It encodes CASSPQLGLPFF.

CDR3 DNA sequence: TGCAGCGGGGGGTTCCCGGATACGCAGTATTTT. Its translation: CSGGFPDTQYF. This chain links TRBV20-1 with TRBJ2-3; the match to TRBD2 covers 7 bases. This CDR3 is built from 11 residues. CDR1 is DFQATT and CDR2 is SNEGSKA in the germline V gene (reference sequence).

Here the CDR3 DNA reads TGTGCCAGCAGCGTAGTTAGGACGGGGGAAGCTTTCTTT. Translation: CASSVVRTGEAFF. V gene TRBV9 combines with J gene TRBJ1-1; no reliable D call. Germline CDR1 and CDR2: SGDLS and YYNGEE. V lost 0 bases to trimming and J lost 8 bases, with 11 bases between them. This CDR3 is built from 13 residues.

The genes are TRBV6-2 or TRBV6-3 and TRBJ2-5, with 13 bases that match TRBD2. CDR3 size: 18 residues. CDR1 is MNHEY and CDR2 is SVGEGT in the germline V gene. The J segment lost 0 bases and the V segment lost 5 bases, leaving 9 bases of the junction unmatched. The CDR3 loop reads CASSKLAGGPQYQETQYF. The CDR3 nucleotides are TGTGCCAGCAGTAAACTAGCGGGAGGGCCTCAGTACCAAGAGACCCAGTACTTC.

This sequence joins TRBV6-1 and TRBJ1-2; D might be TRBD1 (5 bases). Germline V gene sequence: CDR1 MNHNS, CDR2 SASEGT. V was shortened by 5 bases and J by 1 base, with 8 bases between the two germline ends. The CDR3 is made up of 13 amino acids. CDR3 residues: CASSHQGNYGYTF. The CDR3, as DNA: TGTGCCAGCAGTCACCAGGGTAACTATGGCTACACCTTC.

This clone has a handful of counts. The CDR3 DNA is TGTGCCAGTGTAGCGGGAGGCACCTACAATGAGCAGTTCTTC. Protein: CASVAGGTYNEQFF. The chain has TRBV19 and TRBJ2-1; 10 bases agree with TRBD2. The CDR3 covers 14 residues. The J segment lost 2 bases and the V segment lost 8 bases, leaving 3 bases of the junction unmatched. Looked up from germline, CDR1 is LNHDA and CDR2 is SQIVND (reference sequence).

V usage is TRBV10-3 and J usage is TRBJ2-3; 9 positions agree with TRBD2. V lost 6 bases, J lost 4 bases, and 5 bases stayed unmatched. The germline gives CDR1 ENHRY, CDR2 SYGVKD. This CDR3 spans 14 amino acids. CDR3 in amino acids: CAIRGGLAADTQYF. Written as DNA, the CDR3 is TGTGCCATCAGGGGGGGACTAGCCGCAGATACGCAGTATTTT.

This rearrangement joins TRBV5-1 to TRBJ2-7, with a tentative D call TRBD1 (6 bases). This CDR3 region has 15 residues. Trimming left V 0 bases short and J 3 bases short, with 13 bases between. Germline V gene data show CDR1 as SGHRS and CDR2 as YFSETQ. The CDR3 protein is CASSLEPGDVYEQYF. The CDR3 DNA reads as TGCGCCAGCAGCTTGGAGCCAGGGGACGTCTACGAGCAGTACTTC.

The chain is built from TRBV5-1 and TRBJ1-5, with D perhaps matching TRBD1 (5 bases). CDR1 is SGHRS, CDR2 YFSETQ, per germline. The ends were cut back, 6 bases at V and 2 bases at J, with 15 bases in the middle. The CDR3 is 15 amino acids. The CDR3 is CASTPTGVGNQPQHF. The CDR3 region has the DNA TGCGCCAGCACCCCTACGGGGGTGGGCAATCAGCCCCAGCATTTT. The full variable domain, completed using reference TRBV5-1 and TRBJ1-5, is KAGVTQTPRYLIKTRGQQVTLSCSPISGHRSVSWYQQTPGQGLQFLFEYFSETQRNKGNFPGRFSGRQFSNSRSEMNVSTLELGDSALYLCASTPTGVGNQPQHFGDGTRLSIL.

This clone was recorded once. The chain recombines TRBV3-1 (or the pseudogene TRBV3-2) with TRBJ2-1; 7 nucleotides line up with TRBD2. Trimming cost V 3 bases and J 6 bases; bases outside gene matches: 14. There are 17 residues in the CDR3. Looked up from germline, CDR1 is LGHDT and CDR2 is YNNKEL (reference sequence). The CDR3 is CASSHPIGRGSINEQFF. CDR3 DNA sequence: TGTGCCAGCAGCCATCCCATTGGGCGCGGGAGCATCAATGAGCAGTTCTTC.